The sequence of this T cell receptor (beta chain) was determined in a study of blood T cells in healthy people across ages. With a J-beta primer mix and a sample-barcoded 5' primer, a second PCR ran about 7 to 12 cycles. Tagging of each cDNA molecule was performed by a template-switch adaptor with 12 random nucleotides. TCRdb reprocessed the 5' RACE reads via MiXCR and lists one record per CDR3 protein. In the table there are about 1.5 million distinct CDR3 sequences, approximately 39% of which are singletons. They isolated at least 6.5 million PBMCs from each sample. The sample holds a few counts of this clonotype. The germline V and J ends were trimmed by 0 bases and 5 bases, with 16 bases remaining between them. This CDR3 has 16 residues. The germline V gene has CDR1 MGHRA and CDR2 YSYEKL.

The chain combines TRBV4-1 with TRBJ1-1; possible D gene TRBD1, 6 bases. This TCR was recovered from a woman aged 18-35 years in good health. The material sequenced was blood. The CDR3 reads CASSQEGGTALTEAFF. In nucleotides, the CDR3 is TGCGCCAGCAGCCAAGAAGGGGGGACGGCGTTGACTGAAGCTTTCTTT.